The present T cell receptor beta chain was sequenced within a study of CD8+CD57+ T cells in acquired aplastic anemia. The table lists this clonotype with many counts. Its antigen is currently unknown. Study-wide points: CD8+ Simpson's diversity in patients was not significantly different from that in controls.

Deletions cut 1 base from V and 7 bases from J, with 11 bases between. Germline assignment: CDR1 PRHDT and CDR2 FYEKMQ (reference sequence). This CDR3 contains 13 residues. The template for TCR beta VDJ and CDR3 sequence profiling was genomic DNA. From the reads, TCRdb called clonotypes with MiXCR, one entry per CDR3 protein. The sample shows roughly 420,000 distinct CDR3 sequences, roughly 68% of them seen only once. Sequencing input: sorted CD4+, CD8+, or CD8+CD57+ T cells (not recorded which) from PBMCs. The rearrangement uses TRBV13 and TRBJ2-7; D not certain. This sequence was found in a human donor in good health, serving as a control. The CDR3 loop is CASSLVPPGEQYF. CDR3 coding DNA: TGTGCCAGCAGCTTAGTCCCCCCGGGTGAGCAGTACTTC. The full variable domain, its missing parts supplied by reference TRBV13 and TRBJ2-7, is AAGVIQSPRHLIKEKRETATLKCYPIPRHDTVYWYQQGPGQDPQFLISFYEKMQSDKGSIPDRFSAQQFSDYHSELNMSSLELGDSALYFCASSLVPPGEQYFGPGTRLTVT.